This T cell receptor (beta chain) is drawn from a study of blood T cells in healthy people across ages. The authors ran a second PCR of 7 to 11 cycles using a sample-barcoded 5' primer and a J-beta primer mix. Template switching added a 12-random-nucleotide identifier to every cDNA molecule. TCRdb re-analysed the 5' RACE reads in MiXCR, keeping a single row per CDR3 protein. The sample comprises some 1.1 million distinct CDR3 sequences, roughly two fifths of which are singletons, and under 15% rests with the top ten. This TCR was sampled from a man younger than 30 in good health. The sample comprised blood.

DNA for the CDR3: TGTGCCAGCAGGGGATACGAAAACACTGAAGCTTTCTTT. Translated: CASRGYENTEAFF. The V call is TRBV7-6, the J call TRBJ1-1; no firm D call. V lost 6 bases and J 2 bases, leaving 10 bases between the germline ends. Per the germline V gene, CDR1 is SGHVS and CDR2 is FNYEAQ. The CDR3 is 13 amino acids. The variable domain in full, completed from reference TRBV7-6 and TRBJ1-1, reads GAGVSQSPRYKVTKRGQDVALRCDPISGHVSLYWYRQALGQGPEFLTYFNYEAQQDKSGLPNDRFSAERPEGSISTLTIQRTEQRDSAMYRCASRGYENTEAFFGQGTRLTVV.